The 9 T cell receptor beta chains listed next were all sequenced from one sample in a study of cytomegalovirus exposure and HLA in healthy donors (dated 2017 in TCRdb). Library generation was performed with the immunoSEQ multiplex PCR assay. The source is immuneACCESS, and TCRdb retained only in-frame sequences with V and J called. Part of the clones is not carried over; for the studies checked, unresolved V genes explain less than half of this, and the remainder is unexplained. Counted in this sample were about 160,000 clones; roughly 96% of them appeared once. 0.89% of the sample is held by the ten biggest clonotypes. Sequencing was done on a sample of PBMCs. These receptors all stem from a woman in her late teens or twenties in good health and CMV-seronegative.

The chain couples TRBV5-1 to TRBJ1-1; a possible D gene is TRBD1 (6 bases). Trimming stripped 0 bases from V and 1 base from J, with 10 bases between. CDR1 is SGHRS and CDR2 is YFSETQ in the germline V gene. The CDR3 covers 15 residues. The CDR3 loop is CASSLEGHENTEAFF. The CDR3 DNA reads as TGCGCCAGCAGCTTGGAGGGACACGAGAACACTGAAGCTTTCTTT.

This chain links TRBV18 with TRBJ2-1, with 8 bases matching TRBD2. The J segment lost 9 bases and the V segment lost 0 bases, leaving 13 bases of the junction unmatched. Germline V gene sequence: CDR1 KGHSH, CDR2 LQKENI. This CDR3 is 17 amino acids long. The CDR3 spells CASSPPGGGGLLLEQFF. CDR3 coding DNA: TGTGCCAGCTCACCACCTGGCGGCGGGGGGCTACTTCTTGAGCAGTTCTTC.

The chain is built from TRBV30 and TRBJ1-2; TRBD1 agrees at 10 bases. Germline CDR1 and CDR2: GTSNPN and SVGIG (reference sequence). There are 13 residues in the CDR3. Trimming removed 5 bases from V and 2 bases from J; junction bases left unmatched: 2. The CDR3 DNA sequence: TGTGCCTGGCAGGACAGGGGGAACTATGGCTACACCTTC. Protein sequence: CAWQDRGNYGYTF. Filled out from reference TRBV30 and TRBJ1-2, the complete variable domain reads SQTIHQWPATLVQPVGSPLSLECTVEGTSNPNLYWYRQAAGRGLQLLFYSVGIGQISSEVPQNLSASRPQDRQFILSSKKLLLSDSGFYLCAWQDRGNYGYTFGSGTRLTVV.

V is TRBV7-2 and J is TRBJ1-2; TRBD1 matches at 7 bases. The V gene end was trimmed by 2 bases and the J gene end by 9 bases; junction bases not matched to a gene: 9. CDR3 size: 14 residues. The germline V gene encodes CDR1 SGHTA and CDR2 FQGNSA. CDR3 sequence reads: CASSLTVTGLSYTF. As DNA, the CDR3 is TGTGCCAGCAGCTTAACCGTGACAGGGCTGAGCTACACCTTC. Based on the CDR3 plus reference TRBV7-2 and TRBJ1-2, the full variable domain is GAGVSQSPSNKVTEKGKDVELRCDPISGHTALYWYRQSLGQGLEFLIYFQGNSAPDKSGLPSDRFSAERTGGSVSTLTIQRTQQEDSAVYLCASSLTVTGLSYTFGSGTRLTVV.

V is TRBV6-1 and J is TRBJ2-1; D uncertain. Deletions cut 0 bases from V and 6 bases from J, with 9 bases between. The length of the CDR3 is 14 residues. CDR1 and CDR2 (germline): MNHNS, SASEGT. Here the CDR3 DNA reads TGTGCCAGCAGTGAAGCGCTTCGAGTCAATGAGCAGTTCTTC. It codes for CASSEALRVNEQFF.

V gene TRBV7-3 combines with J gene TRBJ2-7, with 9 bases fitting TRBD2. This CDR3 spans 15 amino acids. Trimming cost V 2 bases and J 7 bases; bases outside gene matches: 9. CDR1 is SGHTA, CDR2 FQGTGA, per germline. The CDR3 DNA follows: TGTGCCAGCAGCTTATTCGGCGGGGGGGCCGGGGAGCAGTACTTC. Its translation is CASSLFGGGAGEQYF.

The chain links TRBV5-6 to TRBJ1-1; 9 nucleotides line up with TRBD1. In germline, CDR1 is SGHDT, CDR2 YYEEEE. The CDR3 is 15 amino acids. V shed 1 base, J shed 5 bases, and the junction held 6 bases outside the gene matches. Here the CDR3 reads CASSLTGQGRTEAFF. CDR3 sequence (DNA): TGTGCCAGCAGCTTGACGGGACAGGGTAGGACTGAAGCTTTCTTT.

The chain employs TRBV7-6 and TRBJ1-4, with D perhaps matching TRBD1 (5 bases). V dropped 1 base and J dropped 7 bases, with 13 bases sitting between them. The CDR3 is made up of 15 amino acids. Per the germline V gene, CDR1 is SGHVS and CDR2 is FNYEAQ. CDR3 nucleotide sequence: TGTGCCAGCAGCTTAGAAGCTGGGGCGCGTGAAAAACTGTTTTTT. Translation gives CASSLEAGAREKLFF.

The chain joins TRBV18 to TRBJ2-7, with 9 bases matching TRBD1. The germline V gene encodes CDR1 KGHSH and CDR2 LQKENI. Trimming removed 2 bases from V and 7 bases from J; junction bases left unmatched: 6. CDR3 length: 14 residues. CDR3 sequence (DNA): TGTGCCAGCTCACCAGGAACAGGGGGCGTAGAGCAGTACTTC. It codes for CASSPGTGGVEQYF.